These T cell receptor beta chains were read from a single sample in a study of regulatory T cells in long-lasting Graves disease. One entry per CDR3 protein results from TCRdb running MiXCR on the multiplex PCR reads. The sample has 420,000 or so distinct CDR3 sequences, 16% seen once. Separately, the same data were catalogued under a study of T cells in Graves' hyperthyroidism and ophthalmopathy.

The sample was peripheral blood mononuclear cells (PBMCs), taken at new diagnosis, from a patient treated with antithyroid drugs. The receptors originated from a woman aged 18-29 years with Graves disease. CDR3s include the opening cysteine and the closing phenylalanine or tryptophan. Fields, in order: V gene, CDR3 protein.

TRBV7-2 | CASSSNRGAGMLNGTDTQYF
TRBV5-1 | CASSLPSGSIPDTQYF
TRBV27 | CASSYSGGLDRYTF
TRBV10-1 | CASMGVAGYRSYEQYF
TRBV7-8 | CASTLSLPDTQYF
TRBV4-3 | CASSQGLGGPTYEQYF
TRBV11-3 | CASSLELVTGELFF
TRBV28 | CASSLEGFGANVLTF
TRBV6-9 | CASSYGTASYEQYF
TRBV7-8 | CASRWSSGDYEQYF
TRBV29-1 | CSVSREAYEQYF
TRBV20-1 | CSADPGQGGYGYTF
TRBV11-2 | CASSSTGGPDPYEQYF
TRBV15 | CATSRDERGSGGYTF
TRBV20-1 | CSARVGGTTDTQYF
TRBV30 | CAWSLTGNQPQHF
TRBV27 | CASSLEAAISGRTDTQYF
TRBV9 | CASSPGGGANQPQHF
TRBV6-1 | CASSEGVSYEQYF
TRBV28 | CASSFTRVTDTQYF
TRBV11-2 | CASSLDMTAGELFF
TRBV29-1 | CSVASGDLGTEAFF
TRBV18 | CASSPNTRQGSTEAFF
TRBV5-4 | CASSLVAGTNEQYF
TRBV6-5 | CASSYVQGYEQYF
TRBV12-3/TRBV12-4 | CASSLLAVLAFATDTQYF
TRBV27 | CASNPTTGSYEQYF
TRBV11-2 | CASSLGISGSTDTQYF
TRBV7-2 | CASSLMRAAGSPLHF
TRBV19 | CASKSTGSGANVLTF
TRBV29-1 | CSAANPTGQGSYNEQFF
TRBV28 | CASSSRQRPLHF
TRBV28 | CASSLEAGGGELFF
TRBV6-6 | CASSYSILAGDTGELFF
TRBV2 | CASSEQRRDTQYF
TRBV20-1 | CSATPGGSNQPQHF
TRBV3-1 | CASSPIGLAGGPGPGELFF
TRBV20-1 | CSASPLAGDDNEQFF
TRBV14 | CASSPQGTNTEAFF
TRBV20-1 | CSARDPGGGLWAFF
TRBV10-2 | CALLAGNQETQYF
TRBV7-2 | CASSLEQALSYEQYF
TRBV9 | CASSKGQTNTEAFF
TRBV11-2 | CASSTGTWNEQFF
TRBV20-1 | CSARTGGESNSPLHF
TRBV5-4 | CASSPTGTPTNEQFF
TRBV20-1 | CSAYRRTSGRWAGELFF
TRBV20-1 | CSARDFRESSYNEQFF
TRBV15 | CATSRDRQRKTQYF
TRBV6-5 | CASSYYYRRESNYGYTF
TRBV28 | CASSLWSSVSSGANVLTF
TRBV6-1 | CASKQAAEAFF
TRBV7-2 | CASSSRPGQGDLVYF